This T cell receptor beta chain was sequenced in a study of identical twins. Germline CDR1 and CDR2: LGHNA and YNFKEQ. V was clipped by 3 bases and J by 8 bases; unmatched bases: 7. The CDR3 is 15 amino acids. TCRdb used MiXCR to reprocess the 5' RACE reads, holding one entry per CDR3 protein. The sample lists about 890,000 distinct CDR3 sequences; about 12% were seen once. The same specimen was also included in a second study, on yellow fever vaccine responses in identical twins.

The sample taken for sequencing was PBMCs. The source of this sequence is a woman aged 18 to 35 in good health. This chain joins TRBV4-2 and TRBJ2-1; 10 nucleotides match TRBD2. The DNA of the CDR3 is TGTGCCAGCAGCCATTGGCCCGGGACTAGCGATGAGCAGTTCTTC. This encodes CASSHWPGTSDEQFF.